A selection of T cell receptor beta chains follows, all from one sample in a study of T cell responses to AZD1222 COVID-19 vaccine. The method was immunoSEQ multiplex PCR; TCRdb's version includes in-frame clones alone and lacks a portion of them. Of 46,000 or so clones detected, around three quarters appear once; the ten largest clones hold 6.6%. This specimen consisted of peripheral blood, obtained on day 0 of AZD1222 vaccination. Source of these receptors: an adult in good health. Both conserved end residues are part of each CDR3. A D gene is named only where the DNA matches it firmly. For some rows the clone size is stated as once, few or many, or as a class when expanded; others skip it.

>TRBV6-5|TRBD2|TRBJ2-3|once
TGTGCCAGCAGTTCGGCGGGAGCCACAGATACGCAGTATTTT
CASSSAGATDTQYF
>TRBV4-1|NA|TRBJ1-4|NA
TGCGCCAGCAGCCAAGAGGGGGCAGGGAGCGAAAAACTGTTTTTT
CASSQEGAGSEKLFF
>TRBV19|TRBD2|TRBJ2-7|NA
TGTGCCAGTAGTATAGATGGTGGCGGGAGTCGGCTCGAGCAGTACTTC
CASSIDGGGSRLEQYF
>TRBV28|NA|TRBJ2-2|NA
TGTGCCAGCAGTTCGGACACAATCAACACCGGGGAGCTGTTTTTT
CASSSDTINTGELFF
>TRBV18|TRBD1|TRBJ2-1|NA
TGTGCCAGCTCACTTACAGGGGGCGCTCAGTCCTACAATGAGCAGTTCTTC
CASSLTGGAQSYNEQFF
>TRBV5-6|NA|TRBJ1-3|once
TGTGCCAGCAGCTTAATATCTGGAAACACCATATATTTT
CASSLISGNTIYF
>TRBV5-6|NA|TRBJ1-3|NA
TGTGCCAGCAGCGAGGGTCCAGGGCGAAACACCATATATTTT
CASSEGPGRNTIYF
>TRBV10-2|NA|TRBJ1-1|NA
TGCGCCAGCAGTTTCGACTCCTACACTGAAGCTTTCTTT
CASSFDSYTEAFF
>TRBV20-1|NA|TRBJ2-3|NA
TGCAGTGCTAGTATTGGCACAGATACGCAGTATTTT
CSASIGTDTQYF
>TRBV5-4|TRBD1|TRBJ1-6|NA
TGTGCCAGCAGCCCGGACAGGTGGGGGATGGCACCCCTCCACTTT
CASSPDRWGMAPLHF
>TRBV2|NA|TRBJ1-3|once
TGTGCCAGCCACAGACCTCGGGGAAGTAGGAGGGAATGGGCTGGAAACACCATATATTTT
CASHRPRGSRREWAGNTIYF
>TRBV6-5|NA|TRBJ1-6|NA
TGTGCCAGCAGTTACGGGGGGGCTAATAAGGATTCACCCCTCCACTTT
CASSYGGANKDSPLHF
>TRBV15|NA|TRBJ2-6|once
TGTGCCACCAGCAGAGATGGGACCTCTGGGGCCAACGTCCTGACTTTC
CATSRDGTSGANVLTF
>TRBV5-6|NA|TRBJ2-4|NA
TGTGCCAGCAGCTTGGCAGGGTCCAAAAACATTCAGTACTTC
CASSLAGSKNIQYF
>TRBV19|TRBD2|TRBJ2-5|once
TGTGCCAGTAGTATAGGAGCGGGGGAAGAGACCCAGTACTTC
CASSIGAGEETQYF
>TRBV6-2/TRBV6-3|NA|TRBJ2-3|NA
TGTGCCAGCAGTTACGGTTCAGGGGATGGCACAGATACGCAGTATTTT
CASSYGSGDGTDTQYF
>TRBV5-1|NA|TRBJ2-1|NA
TGCGCCAGCAGCTTGGCAGGTTTCGAAAATGAGCAGTTCTTC
CASSLAGFENEQFF
>TRBV6-2/TRBV6-3|TRBD2|TRBJ2-5|few
TGTGCCAGCAGTTTCGGACTAGCGTATTGCGACTTC
CASSFGLAYCDF
>TRBV27|NA|TRBJ1-2|NA
TGTGCCAGCAGTTTAACAGGCCCCGCGGGGGGCTACACCTTC
CASSLTGPAGGYTF
>TRBV7-7|NA|TRBJ1-3|NA
TGTGCCAGCAGCATTGGGGTCAACTCTGGAAACACCATATATTTT
CASSIGVNSGNTIYF
>TRBV12-3/TRBV12-4|NA|TRBJ2-5|NA
TGTGCCAGCAGTTTTCGGGGGGAGACCCAGTACTTC
CASSFRGETQYF
>TRBV5-1|NA|TRBJ2-5|once
TGCGCCAGCAGCTTGGAAGGCCAGGGAGAGACCCAGTACTTC
CASSLEGQGETQYF
>TRBV7-2|TRBD1|TRBJ1-2|NA
TGTGCCAGCAGCCGCGGGACAGGGCTACCAGCTAACTATGGCTACACCTTC
CASSRGTGLPANYGYTF
>TRBV14|NA|TRBJ1-5|NA
TGTGCCAGCACACGACAGGTTAGCAATCAGCCCCAGCATTTT
CASTRQVSNQPQHF
>TRBV6-5|NA|TRBJ2-1|NA
TGTGCCAGCAGCCCCCGAACCAGGAATGAGCAGTTCTTC
CASSPRTRNEQFF
>TRBV2|NA|TRBJ2-1|NA
TGTGCCAGCAGTGTAGAGGGACTTGGGCTAGGGGAGCAGTTCTTC
CASSVEGLGLGEQFF
>TRBV29-1|TRBD1|TRBJ2-1|NA
TGCAGCGTCCAAGGACGGACAGGGCAGAACAATGAGCAGTTCTTC
CSVQGRTGQNNEQFF
>TRBV19|TRBD1|TRBJ1-1|NA
TGTGCCAGTAGTTCTCCGGGACAGGGGTTAAGGAACACTGAAGCTTTCTTT
CASSSPGQGLRNTEAFF
>TRBV18|NA|TRBJ1-1|NA
TGTGCCAGCTCACCTGGGGGAACGAACACTGAAGCTTTCTTT
CASSPGGTNTEAFF
>TRBV18|NA|TRBJ2-2|few
TGTGCCAGCTCACCACGGCCACTAGACAGGTCCGGGACCGGGGAGCTGTTTTTT
CASSPRPLDRSGTGELFF
>TRBV5-4|TRBD1|TRBJ2-2|NA
TGTGCCAGCAGCCTCACAGGGGGCAACACCGGGGAGCTGTTTTTT
CASSLTGGNTGELFF
>TRBV27|TRBD2|TRBJ2-1|NA
TGTGCCAGCAGTTCTCCTCCAAGAGCGGGAGGGCCCGGTGAGCAGTTCTTC
CASSSPPRAGGPGEQFF
>TRBV2|NA|TRBJ1-1|medium-sized
TGTGCCAGCAGTGAAGGCGGGATTCTACCTGGTGAAGCTTTCTTT
CASSEGGILPGEAFF
>TRBV29-1|NA|TRBJ2-1|NA
TGCAGCGTTGAACCAGGGGGGAAGCGTGAGCAGTTCTTC
CSVEPGGKREQFF
>TRBV10-3|NA|TRBJ1-2|few
TGTGCCATCAAGACTTCTAACTATGGCTACACCTTC
CAIKTSNYGYTF
>TRBV2|TRBD1|TRBJ1-5|few
TGTGCCAGCAGTGAAGGACAGGGCCAGCCCCAGCATTTT
CASSEGQGQPQHF
>TRBV24-1|TRBD1|TRBJ1-1|NA
TGTGCCACCAGTGAACCGGGACAGGGGTTATTTGAAGCTTTCTTT
CATSEPGQGLFEAFF